A single sample gave rise to the 30 T cell receptor beta chains below, sequenced in a study of human T cells and chemical hapten exposure. TCRdb re-called the RACE reads through MiXCR, storing one row per CDR3 protein. The sample includes approximately 260,000 distinct CDR3 sequences, around 7.7% seen only once; the top ten take more than 1%. As to time point: pre-sensitization, week 0. Specified treatment: therapeutic diphenylcyclopropenone sensitization with weekly scalp DPC. Material: whole blood, obtained in connection with sensitization to the hapten diphenylcyclopropenone (DPC). These receptors were collected from a young man with alopecia areata. Some clones in this sample may be carry-over from other donors' samples.

The chain is built from TRBV20-1 and TRBJ1-4; 9 positions agree with TRBD1. The CDR3 sequence is 14 residues long. CDR1 is DFQATT and CDR2 is SNEGSKA in the germline V gene (reference sequence). The V and J ends lost 4 bases and 6 bases, in that order; junction bases with no gene match: 6. The CDR3 DNA sequence: TGCAGTGCTAACCCGGGACAGGGAGATGAAAAACTGTTTTTT. It codes for CSANPGQGDEKLFF.

In this sample, this clonotype turned up a few times. The V gene is TRBV29-1, the J gene TRBJ2-7; perhaps TRBD1 as D (5 bases). The V and J ends lost 3 bases and 3 bases respectively, with 6 bases between them. The CDR3 loop spans 11 amino acids. CDR1 is SQVTM, CDR2 ANQGSEA, per germline. CDR3 amino acids: CSVDQGYEQYF. CDR3 sequence (DNA): TGCAGCGTTGATCAGGGCTACGAGCAGTACTTC.

The J gene is TRBJ2-5, the V gene TRBV2, with TRBD2 identical over 12 bases. Per germline, CDR1 SNHLY and CDR2 FYNNEI. This CDR3 is 15 amino acids long. The ends lost 7 bases at V and 3 bases at J; junction bases unmatched: 6. The CDR3: CASNPRTSGEETQYF. Written as DNA, the CDR3 is TGTGCCAGCAACCCCCGGACTAGCGGGGAAGAGACCCAGTACTTC.

The CDR3: CASSVGPGLNSPLHF. CDR3 bases: TGTGCCAGCAGCGTAGGTCCGGGGCTTAATTCACCCCTCCACTTT. The chain carries TRBV9 and TRBJ1-6, with D possibly TRBD1 on 5 matching bases. The germline gives CDR1 SGDLS, CDR2 YYNGEE. There are 15 residues in the CDR3. Deletions cut 0 bases from V and 6 bases from J, with 10 bases between.

This clonotype came up many times. The chain employs TRBV28 and TRBJ2-3; 10 bases fit TRBD1. After removal of 6 bases from V and 5 bases from J, the junction contained 5 bases not matched to a gene. Looked up from germline, CDR1 is MDHEN and CDR2 is SYDVKM. CDR3 length: 14 residues. As DNA, the CDR3 is TGTGCCAGCAGGGAGACAGGGGGCCAAGATACGCAGTATTTT. Its translation is CASRETGGQDTQYF.

This clonotype turned up a few times. The genes are TRBV4-3 and TRBJ2-7; 7 bases align to TRBD1. J gave up 3 bases and V 1 base, and 6 bases lay outside the gene matches. The CDR3 has 15 residues. Germline CDR1 and CDR2: LGHNA and YSLEER. This CDR3 reads CASSQAQGSGYEQYF. The CDR3 DNA follows: TGCGCCAGCAGCCAAGCACAGGGGAGCGGCTACGAGCAGTACTTC.

The table lists this clonotype with a few counts. This rearrangement joins TRBV7-2 to TRBJ2-4; D is unresolved. Deletions cut 5 bases from V and 3 bases from J, with 5 bases between. Germline CDR1 reads SGHTA; CDR2 reads FQGNSA. The CDR3 sequence is 12 residues long. The CDR3 spells CASSPGKNIQYF. In nucleotides, the CDR3 is TGTGCCAGCAGCCCAGGCAAAAACATTCAGTACTTC.

In its sample, this clonotype was seen many times. V and J are TRBV29-1 and TRBJ2-5, with TRBD1 identical over 9 bases. J lost 4 bases, V lost 7 bases, and 16 bases had no gene match. The length of the CDR3 is 16 residues. The germline CDR1 and CDR2 sequences are SQVTM and ANQGSEA. The CDR3 nucleotides are TGCAGCGCAACGATATTGACCGGGACAGGGCGAGAGACCCAGTACTTC. Protein sequence: CSATILTGTGRETQYF.

This clonotype turned up a few times. CDR3 protein: CASSYAGRTDTQYF. In nucleotides, the CDR3 is TGTGCCAGCAGTTACGCGGGTCGCACAGATACGCAGTATTTT. The chain has TRBV6-5 and TRBJ2-3; possible D gene TRBD2, 5 bases. This CDR3 has 14 amino acids. Trimming removed 2 bases from V and 1 base from J, with 7 bases in between. Germline CDR1 MNHEY, CDR2 SVGAGI.

This clonotype was seen ten or more times. The V gene is TRBV3-1, the J gene TRBJ2-1; 7 positions match TRBD2. Trimming removed 3 bases from V and 2 bases from J; junction bases left unmatched: 4. CDR3 size: 15 residues. Germline-derived CDR1 and CDR2 are LGHDT and YNNKEL (reference sequence). CDR3 bases: TGTGCCAGCAGCCACGCGGGGGTCACCTACAATGAGCAGTTCTTC. Protein product: CASSHAGVTYNEQFF.

This clonotype has a count of ten or more. The chain employs TRBV28 and TRBJ2-6; possible D gene TRBD1, 5 bases. This CDR3 spans 18 amino acids. The V end lost 3 bases, the J end lost 1 base, and 16 bases lay between the germline ends. In germline, CDR1 is MDHEN, CDR2 SYDVKM. For the CDR3, the DNA is TGTGCCAGCAGTTTCAGGGTGGTTCTACCTTCTGGGGCCAACGTCCTGACTTTC. Translated: CASSFRVVLPSGANVLTF.

The chain links TRBV12-3 or TRBV12-4 to TRBJ2-1; D is unresolved. The CDR3 is 13 residues long. V was clipped by 3 bases and J by 9 bases, with 12 bases between them. The CDR3 coding sequence is TGTGCCAGCAGTTTGGGGATGTACGGTGAGCAGTTCTTC. This gives the protein CASSLGMYGEQFF.

This clonotype was recorded many times. V usage is TRBV7-3 and J usage is TRBJ1-2, with a tentative D call TRBD1 (6 bases). Germline V gives CDR1 SGHTA, CDR2 FQGTGA. This CDR3 is built from 14 residues. Trimming pared 5 bases from V and 4 bases from J, leaving 14 bases between. The DNA of the CDR3 is TGTGCCAGCAGCCCGGACAGCGTGAGCTATGGCTACACCTTC. Translation gives CASSPDSVSYGYTF.

This clonotype was seen a few times. CDR3 sequence (DNA): TGTGCCAGCAGCCAAGATTGGGCACTAGCGGGGGAGAACACAGATACGCAGTATTTT. Amino acid sequence: CASSQDWALAGENTDTQYF. J is TRBJ2-3 and V is TRBV4-2; 11 bases fit TRBD2. The V and J ends lost 0 bases and 2 bases, in that order; junction bases with no gene match: 10. The CDR3 sequence is 19 residues long. CDR1 LGHNA and CDR2 YNFKEQ come from the germline V gene.

This clonotype was counted ten times or more. The chain uses TRBV7-8 and TRBJ1-2, with D unresolved. The ends were cut back, 5 bases at V and 4 bases at J, with 11 bases in the middle. Per germline, CDR1 SGHVS and CDR2 FQNEAQ. This CDR3 has 13 amino acids. The CDR3 DNA is TGTGCCAGCAGCCTTGACATTAGCTATGGCTACACCTTC. Translated: CASSLDISYGYTF.

This clonotype was counted many times. This rearrangement joins TRBV6-5 to TRBJ2-2; D is perhaps TRBD1 (6 bases). The CDR3 runs 12 residues. V shed 8 bases and J shed 5 bases, with 9 bases lying between them. Germline V gene sequence: CDR1 MNHEY, CDR2 SVGAGI. Written as DNA, the CDR3 is TGTGCCAGCCGCCAGGGGACCGGGGAGCTGTTTTTT. Protein: CASRQGTGELFF.

V usage is TRBV6-2 or TRBV6-3 and J usage is TRBJ2-1; D is ambiguous. Looked up from germline, CDR1 is MNHEY and CDR2 is SVGEGT. This CDR3 is built from 16 residues. With 3 bases removed from V and 1 base from J, the gap between germline ends came to 13 bases. In DNA, the CDR3 is TGTGCCAGCAGTTATCCATACCACAAATCCTACAATGAGCAGTTCTTC. This gives the protein CASSYPYHKSYNEQFF.

This clonotype was seen more than once but under ten times. The chain links TRBV10-3 to TRBJ2-2, with TRBD2 as a possible D gene (5 bases). The CDR3 totals 14 residues. Trimming removed 7 bases at V and 6 bases at J, with 15 bases between. Germline V gene lookup returns CDR1 ENHRY and CDR2 SYGVKD. The chain's CDR3 is CAIKLVRESGELFF. The CDR3 bases are TGTGCCATCAAATTGGTCCGGGAATCCGGGGAGCTGTTTTTT.

This clonotype has only a few counts. The chain's CDR3 is CASSPARGTGGAGQPQHF. The DNA for the CDR3 is TGTGCCAGCAGTCCCGCTCGGGGGACAGGGGGCGCGGGTCAGCCCCAGCATTTT. J is TRBJ1-5 and V is TRBV12-3 or TRBV12-4; TRBD1 aligns across 12 bases. The CDR3 length is 18 residues. V was clipped by 5 bases and J by 6 bases; unmatched bases: 14.

This clonotype has at least ten counts. This sequence joins TRBV6-5 and TRBJ1-1, with D uncertain. V lost 8 bases and J 5 bases, leaving 12 bases between the germline ends. CDR1 is MNHEY, CDR2 SVGAGI, per germline. The CDR3 is made up of 12 amino acids. CDR3 loop: CASQRLGTEAFF. CDR3 coding DNA: TGTGCCAGCCAGAGGTTGGGAACTGAAGCTTTCTTT.

This clonotype turned up a few times. The CDR3 here is CSVVKGRVVYTEAFF. CDR3 bases: TGCAGCGTTGTAAAGGGACGCGTCGTGTACACTGAAGCTTTCTTT. The gene calls are TRBV29-1 and TRBJ1-1, with D possibly being TRBD1 (5 bases). The CDR3 runs 15 residues. Trimming pared 4 bases from V and 3 bases from J, leaving 18 bases between. The germline CDR1 and CDR2 sequences are SQVTM and ANQGSEA.

This clonotype was counted a few times. The chain combines TRBV6-8 with TRBJ1-2; D remains ambiguous. The germline V and J ends were trimmed by 5 bases and 4 bases, with 17 bases remaining between them. The CDR3 has 15 amino acids. Germline V gene lookup returns CDR1 MNHGY and CDR2 SAAAGT. In nucleotides, the CDR3 is TGTGCCAGCAGTGCGCCGTCCCCTTTAATCTATGGCTACACCTTC. This codes for CASSAPSPLIYGYTF.

This clonotype was observed a handful of times. The genes are TRBV7-9 and TRBJ1-1; the D gene is possibly TRBD1 (6 bases). Germline lookup yields CDR1 SEHNR and CDR2 FQNEAQ (reference sequence). V was pared by 9 bases and J by 4 bases, with 9 bases between. The CDR3 loop spans 11 amino acids. CDR3 sequence reads: CASGGPTEAFF. The CDR3 region has the DNA TGTGCCAGTGGGGGGCCCACTGAAGCTTTCTTT.

The V and J genes are TRBV6-2 or TRBV6-3 and TRBJ2-7; D is perhaps TRBD1 (6 bases). The CDR3 spans 14 residues. Germline V gene data show CDR1 as MNHEY and CDR2 as SVGEGT. Trimming took off 6 bases at V and 4 bases at J, with 16 bases between the two ends. The CDR3 sequence is CASREQGFSYEQYV. CDR3 in DNA: TGTGCCAGCAGGGAACAGGGATTTTCGTACGAGCAGTACGTC.

Only a few counts were recorded for this clonotype. The gene calls are TRBV4-3 and TRBJ2-6; D uncertain. The V gene lost 0 bases and the J gene lost 0 bases, with 6 bases spanning the gap. CDR3 length equals 16 residues. Germline V lookup: CDR1 LGHNA, CDR2 YSLEER. The CDR3 sequence is CASSQEPHSGANVLTF. For the CDR3, the DNA is TGCGCCAGCAGCCAAGAGCCCCACTCTGGGGCCAACGTCCTGACTTTC.

This clonotype has more than one count but fewer than ten. CDR3 residues: CASSFEGQEAFF. CDR3 nucleotides: TGTGCCAGCAGTTTTGAGGGCCAGGAAGCTTTCTTT. The chain links TRBV27 to TRBJ1-1; no clear D gene. CDR3 size: 12 residues. Trimming cost V 3 bases and J 8 bases, with 10 bases left between them. Germline V gene data show CDR1 as MNHEY and CDR2 as SMNVEV (reference sequence).

This sequence joins TRBV20-1 and TRBJ2-3; perhaps TRBD1 as D (6 bases). With 3 bases removed from V and 7 bases from J, the gap between germline ends came to 14 bases. CDR3 length: 13 amino acids. In germline, CDR1 is DFQATT, CDR2 SNEGSKA (reference sequence). The DNA for the CDR3 is TGCAGTGCTAGGAAGCAGGGGAGTAATACGCAGTATTTT. Translating it yields CSARKQGSNTQYF.

Many counts were recorded for this clonotype. The gene calls are TRBV27 and TRBJ2-5; D is uncertain. The CDR3 is 15 residues long. Germline V CDR1 and CDR2: MNHEY, SMNVEV (reference sequence). The V and J ends lost 1 base and 5 bases respectively, with 14 bases between them. CDR3 loop: CASSLFGRLDETQYF. Here the CDR3 DNA reads TGTGCCAGCAGTTTATTCGGCAGGTTGGATGAGACCCAGTACTTC.

Here the CDR3 DNA reads TGTGCCAGCAGCCCGACAAGGGCCCAAGAGACCCAGTACTTC. As protein: CASSPTRAQETQYF. The genes are TRBV7-9 and TRBJ2-5; no reliable D call. The CDR3 totals 14 residues. CDR1 and CDR2 from the germline V gene are SEHNR and FQNEAQ (reference sequence). V lost 5 bases and J 1 base, leaving 11 bases between the germline ends.

The gene calls are TRBV12-3 or TRBV12-4 and TRBJ2-6; TRBD1 agrees at 9 bases. This CDR3 region has 13 residues. V lost 5 bases and J lost 19; bases outside the gene matches: 12. CDR3 residues: CASSMGQGFVGTF. The CDR3 nucleotides are TGTGCCAGCAGTATGGGACAGGGTTTCGTCGGAACTTTC.